This T cell receptor beta chain was identified during a study of OX40 agonist ivuxolimab in advanced cancers. The CDR3 runs 13 residues. Trimming took 4 bases from V and 6 from J; bases not matched to a gene: 6. Germline CDR1 MNHEY, CDR2 SMNVEV (reference sequence). This table comes from immunoSEQ multiplex PCR, and its TCRdb copy is limited to in-frame clones, with some not included. The sample carries about 79,000 clones, less than 95% recorded once. The source of this sequence is an adult with an advanced solid tumor such as melanoma, head and neck, liver or kidney cancer. The chain couples TRBV27 to TRBJ2-7; 7 nucleotides agree with TRBD1. The sequencing used CD4+ or CD8+ T cells sorted from blood, collected in a trial of the OX40 agonist ivuxolimab. The CDR3 loop is CASSYRTGTEQYV. The DNA of the CDR3 is TGTGCCAGCAGTTACCGGACAGGCACCGAGCAGTACGTC.